This is a list of T cell receptor beta chains from one sample in a study of a mutant IDH1 vaccine in newly diagnosed glioma. For these receptors, no antigen is known. Repertoires were generated with immunoSEQ multiplex PCR, while TCRdb's copy carries only in-frame clones and drops some. The repertoire includes tens of thousands of clones, around 87% of them detected once, and more than 1.5% sits in the top ten. Sample: PBMCs, taken from a glioma patient whose treatment included an IDH1 peptide vaccine. The receptors here all came from a man aged 30 to 39 with glioma. Both conserved end residues are part of each CDR3. The D gene is left open where the match is weak. Size is omitted from some rows. Given values are once, few, many or a class for expanded clones.

v_gene	d_gene	abundance	j_gene	CDR3aa	CDR3nt
TRBV5-1	NA	NA	TRBJ2-7	CASSFLDRSYEQYF	TGCGCCAGCAGCTTCCTGGACAGATCCTACGAGCAGTACTTC
TRBV9	NA	NA	TRBJ1-2	CASSDWSYGYTF	TGTGCCAGCAGCGATTGGTCCTATGGCTACACCTTC
TRBV6-4	NA	NA	TRBJ2-2	CASSDKGDGGVGELFF	TGTGCCAGCAGTGACAAGGGCGACGGCGGGGTCGGGGAGCTGTTTTTT
TRBV7-3	TRBD1	NA	TRBJ2-1	CASSPRGPGDNEQFF	TGTGCCAGCAGCCCAAGGGGGCCAGGGGACAATGAGCAGTTCTTC
TRBV2	TRBD1	NA	TRBJ2-3	CASSKDRARTDTQYF	TGTGCCAGCAGCAAGGACAGGGCGCGCACAGATACGCAGTATTTT
TRBV28	NA	NA	TRBJ2-4	CASSLSGGVAKNIQYF	TGTGCCAGCAGTTTAAGTGGCGGGGTGGCCAAAAACATTCAGTACTTC
TRBV28	TRBD1	NA	TRBJ2-7	CASRVTGGGGEQYF	TGTGCCAGCAGAGTGACAGGGGGTGGTGGCGAGCAGTACTTC
TRBV4-3	TRBD2	once	TRBJ2-2	CASSQDGTSGGMNTGELFF	TGCGCCAGCAGCCAAGACGGGACTAGCGGGGGGATGAACACCGGGGAGCTGTTTTTT
TRBV27	TRBD2	NA	TRBJ2-3	CASSLLAGGDTDTQYF	TGTGCCAGCAGTTTACTAGCGGGGGGTGACACAGATACGCAGTATTTT
TRBV11-2	NA	NA	TRBJ1-1	CASLGGNTEAFF	TGTGCCAGCCTCGGGGGGAACACTGAAGCTTTCTTT
TRBV13	NA	NA	TRBJ1-1	CASSPLTNRAQNTEAFF	TGTGCCAGCAGCCCACTGACTAACAGGGCCCAGAACACTGAAGCTTTCTTT
TRBV7-8	NA	NA	TRBJ1-1	CASSSDSTGEAFF	TGTGCCAGCAGCTCAGACAGCACTGGGGAAGCTTTCTTT
TRBV28	NA	NA	TRBJ1-4	CASSLAGDGEKLFF	TGTGCCAGCAGTTTAGCAGGGGACGGCGAAAAACTGTTTTTT
TRBV7-2	NA	NA	TRBJ2-7	CASSYNGYEQYF	TGTGCCAGCAGCTATAATGGCTACGAGCAGTACTTC
TRBV4-2	TRBD1	few	TRBJ2-7	CASSQDPTGGSYEQYF	TGTGCCAGCAGCCAAGATCCTACAGGGGGCTCCTACGAGCAGTACTTC
TRBV7-2	TRBD2	NA	TRBJ2-7	CASSPGTSGMNEYF	TGTGCCAGCAGCCCCGGGACTAGCGGGATGAATGAGTACTTC